The 19 T cell receptor beta chains reported below all come from one sample, sequenced in a study of chemoradiotherapy in HPV16-positive cancers (dated by TCRdb to 2021 to 2024). Receptors were amplified or captured by the immunoSEQ multiplex PCR assay. TCRdb provides this immuneACCESS table in a form limited to in-frame rearrangements. Some clones are lacking; in checked studies, under half of them reflect an unresolved V gene, and why the rest are absent is not known. A total of 8,000 or so clones appear in this sample, 70% to 85% of them only once. About 20% of the sample is in the top ten clones. This material was acquired from a patient who underwent chemoradiotherapy. The receptor set was obtained from a human donor with HPV-associated anogenital cancer.

The rearrangement uses TRBV20-1 and TRBJ1-2; no reliable D call. The CDR3 is made up of 10 amino acids. V lost 6 bases and J lost 13, with 15 bases in between. Germline V CDR1 and CDR2: DFQATT, SNEGSKA (reference sequence). The CDR3 DNA is TGCAGTGCCCGTGCGGTGAGGATCACCTTC. Translation gives CSARAVRITF.

J is TRBJ1-1 and V is TRBV28; TRBD1 might be the D (6 bases). The CDR3 runs to 17 residues. Germline CDR1 is MDHEN and CDR2 is SYDVKM. Trimming removed 6 bases from V and 2 bases from J, with 22 bases in between. The CDR3 loop reads CASSPRVGGYGNTEAFF. In DNA, the CDR3 is TGTGCCAGCAGCCCGAGGGTGGGGGGCTACGGAAACACTGAAGCTTTCTTT. The full variable domain, rest sourced from reference TRBV28 and TRBJ1-1, is DVKVTQSSRYLVKRTGEKVFLECVQDMDHENMFWYRQDPGLGLRLIYFSYDVKMKEKGDIPEGYSVSREKKERFSLILESASTNQTSMYLCASSPRVGGYGNTEAFFGQGTRLTVV.

The chain is built from TRBV18 and TRBJ1-5; 7 bases fit TRBD1. In germline, CDR1 is KGHSH, CDR2 LQKENI. The trim removed 6 bases at V and 3 bases at J, leaving 8 bases unmatched. This CDR3 region has 15 residues. Written as DNA, the CDR3 is TGTGCCAGCTCTCCGGGGACAGACTACAATCAGCCCCAGCATTTT. Translated, it gives CASSPGTDYNQPQHF.

The chain links TRBV12-5 to TRBJ1-2; 8 positions match TRBD1. Losses at the gene ends were 0 bases for V and 6 bases for J; bases not matched to a gene: 12. From germline, CDR1 is LGHNT and CDR2 FRNRAP. This CDR3 comprises 17 residues. CDR3 sequence reads: CASGLVLGPGGAHGYTF. CDR3 coding DNA: TGTGCTAGTGGTTTGGTACTAGGGCCAGGGGGCGCCCATGGCTACACCTTC.

This clone was detected a few times. V and J are TRBV18 and TRBJ1-1; D perhaps matches TRBD1 (6 bases). Per the germline V gene, CDR1 is KGHSH and CDR2 is LQKENI. The V and J ends lost 2 bases and 1 base respectively, with 14 bases between them. The CDR3 contains 16 residues. CDR3 region: CASSPREVRGNTEAFF. CDR3 bases: TGTGCCAGCTCACCAAGAGAGGTCAGGGGGAACACTGAAGCTTTCTTT.

The genes are TRBV5-8 and TRBJ2-3; possible D gene TRBD2, 6 bases. The length of the CDR3 is 16 residues. V was cut by 4 bases and J by 2 bases, with 17 bases left in between. Germline-derived CDR1 and CDR2 are SGHTS and YDEGEE. CDR3 in amino acids: CASSKRLTRITDTQYF. Written as DNA, the CDR3 is TGTGCCAGCAGCAAAAGATTGACTAGGATCACAGATACGCAGTATTTT. Full variable domain (outside the CDR3, taken from reference TRBV5-8 and TRBJ2-3): EAGVTQSPTHLIKTRGQQATLRCSPISGHTSVYWYQQALGLGLQFLLWYDEGEERNRGNFPPRFSGRQFPNYSSELNVNALELEDSALYLCASSKRLTRITDTQYFGPGTRLTVL.

The rearrangement links TRBV6-5 to TRBJ2-7; D is undetermined. CDR3 size: 14 residues. The germline V and J ends were trimmed by 8 bases and 4 bases, with 18 bases remaining between them. Germline assignment: CDR1 MNHEY and CDR2 SVGAGI. The CDR3 loop is CASRTIGPRYEQYF. The DNA of the CDR3 is TGTGCCAGCCGAACAATTGGGCCGAGATACGAGCAGTACTTC.

The V call is TRBV7-8, the J call TRBJ1-2, with D tentatively TRBD1 (5 bases). CDR1 SGHVS and CDR2 FQNEAQ come from the germline V gene. This CDR3 is 13 amino acids long. Trimming took 3 bases from V and 8 from J, leaving 13 bases between them. The CDR3 region is CASSLGGRRGYTF. The DNA for the CDR3 is TGTGCCAGCAGCTTGGGGGGTAGAAGGGGCTACACCTTC.

This chain links TRBV30 with TRBJ1-1; 8 positions agree with TRBD1. The J segment lost 5 bases and the V segment lost 8 bases, leaving 7 bases of the junction unmatched. Germline values: CDR1 GTSNPN, CDR2 SVGIG (reference sequence). This CDR3 region has 12 residues. The CDR3 protein is CAANRGITEAFF. Written as DNA, the CDR3 is TGTGCCGCTAACAGGGGGATAACTGAAGCTTTCTTT.

The J gene is TRBJ1-5, the V gene TRBV19, with 9 bases fitting TRBD1. Looked up from germline, CDR1 is LNHDA and CDR2 is SQIVND (reference sequence). The V and J ends lost 6 bases and 4 bases, in that order; junction bases with no gene match: 1. This CDR3 region has 13 residues. In DNA, the CDR3 is TGTGCCAGTAGCGACAGGGGGAATCAGCCCCAGCATTTT. It specifies CASSDRGNQPQHF. The variable domain in full, with the rest retrieved from reference TRBV19 and TRBJ1-5, is DGGITQSPKYLFRKEGQNVTLSCEQNLNHDAMYWYRQDPGQGLRLIYYSQIVNDFQKGDIAEGYSVSREKKESFPLTVTSAQKNPTAFYLCASSDRGNQPQHFGDGTRLSIL.

The chain carries TRBV10-3 and TRBJ1-2; no firm D call. V was trimmed by 4 bases and J by 2 bases, leaving 8 bases between them. The germline V gene encodes CDR1 ENHRY and CDR2 SYGVKD. The CDR3 loop spans 13 amino acids. The chain's CDR3 is CAISGTENYGYTF. The CDR3 DNA is TGTGCCATCAGTGGGACGGAAAACTATGGCTACACCTTC.

V usage is TRBV10-3 and J usage is TRBJ1-6; TRBD1 matches 9 bases. Germline CDR1 is ENHRY and CDR2 is SYGVKD. The CDR3 loop spans 14 amino acids. The J segment lost 8 bases and the V segment lost 6 bases, leaving 5 bases of the junction unmatched. The DNA of the CDR3 is TGTGCCATCAGCGAAACAGGGGGCGATTCACCCCTCCACTTT. Protein: CAISETGGDSPLHF.

This clone was picked up a small number of times. The J gene is TRBJ1-1, the V gene TRBV19; no definite D call. This CDR3 is built from 13 residues. V lost 2 bases, J lost 0 bases, and 4 bases lay in between. From germline, CDR1 is LNHDA and CDR2 SQIVND (reference sequence). The chain's CDR3 is CASSIHLNTEAFF. Here the CDR3 DNA reads TGTGCCAGTAGTATACACTTGAACACTGAAGCTTTCTTT.

V usage is TRBV5-1 and J usage is TRBJ2-3; 15 bases agree with TRBD2. Germline lookup yields CDR1 SGHRS and CDR2 YFSETQ. Trimming at V came to 2 bases and at J to 1 base, leaving 2 bases not matched to a gene. This CDR3 spans 17 amino acids. The CDR3 sequence: CASSFGTSGGRTDTQYF. The CDR3, as DNA: TGCGCCAGCAGCTTCGGGACTAGCGGGGGGCGCACAGATACGCAGTATTTT.

This chain joins TRBV28 and TRBJ1-1, with D maybe TRBD1 (6 bases). This CDR3 has 14 residues. V lost 5 bases, J lost 4 bases, and 14 bases lay in between. CDR1 and CDR2 from the germline V gene are MDHEN and SYDVKM. In nucleotides, the CDR3 is TGTGCCAGCAGTCCTCCAGGGGACCCCACTGAAGCTTTCTTT. It is translated as CASSPPGDPTEAFF.

This sequence joins TRBV2 and TRBJ1-6; D unresolved. The germline V gene has CDR1 SNHLY and CDR2 FYNNEI. V was cut by 4 bases and J by 6 bases, with 4 bases left in between. CDR3 length equals 12 residues. CDR3 nucleotide sequence: TGTGCCAGCAGTGTTCCTAATTCACCCCTCCACTTT. It yields the protein CASSVPNSPLHF.

This clone was observed a few times. J is TRBJ2-1 and V is TRBV30; 11 positions match TRBD2. The CDR3 loop spans 13 amino acids. Germline-derived CDR1 and CDR2 are GTSNPN and SVGIG (reference sequence). V was pared by 3 bases and J by 6 bases, with 1 base of the junction left unmatched. The chain's CDR3 is CAWRLAGVNEQFF. The CDR3 DNA follows: TGTGCCTGGAGACTAGCGGGGGTCAATGAGCAGTTCTTC.

This clone is classed as medium-sized. The V call is TRBV6-4, the J call TRBJ2-1, with 11 bases that match TRBD2. The CDR3 runs 16 residues. J was trimmed by 7 bases and V by 0 bases; bases with no gene match: 5. Per the germline V gene, CDR1 is MRHNA and CDR2 is SNTAGT. CDR3 sequence reads: CASSDSLAGGSNEQFF. DNA of the CDR3: TGTGCCAGCAGTGACTCTCTAGCGGGGGGAAGTAATGAGCAGTTCTTC.

The V gene is TRBV5-6, the J gene TRBJ2-6; D ambiguous. CDR1 SGHDT and CDR2 YYEEEE come from the germline V gene. This CDR3 has 16 residues. Between the trimmed V and J ends, which lost 2 bases and 0 bases, there was a span of 9 bases. For the CDR3, the DNA is TGTGCCAGCAGCTTTCTTTTGCGCTCTGGGGCCAACGTCCTGACTTTC. It translates to CASSFLLRSGANVLTF.